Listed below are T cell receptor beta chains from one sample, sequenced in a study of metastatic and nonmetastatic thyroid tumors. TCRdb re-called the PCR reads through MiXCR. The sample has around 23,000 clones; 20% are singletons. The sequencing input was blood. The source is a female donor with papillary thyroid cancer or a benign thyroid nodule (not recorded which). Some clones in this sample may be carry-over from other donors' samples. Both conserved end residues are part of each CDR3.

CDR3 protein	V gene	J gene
CASSLGSAPGELFF	TRBV5-1	TRBJ2-2
CASSQLTGSYTGELFF	TRBV4-3	TRBJ2-2
CSAKPSRQSTDTQYF	TRBV20-1	TRBJ2-3
CASSAGTAQGNTIYF	TRBV18	TRBJ1-3
CASSLGLERSEQYF	TRBV7-3	TRBJ2-7
CATNTVGGYTF	TRBV19	TRBJ1-2
CACGGRLLGLFEFF	TRBV6-1	TRBJ2-1
CASMVGLAGASTQYF	TRBV10-1	TRBJ2-3
CAIAGGVGYNSPLHF	TRBV10-3	TRBJ1-6
CASSSASSYNEQFF	TRBV12-3/TRBV12-4	TRBJ2-1
CASIDAADTQYF	TRBV28	TRBJ2-3
CSYGARNTEAFF	TRBV29-1	TRBJ1-1
CAWSVGDEQYF	TRBV30	TRBJ2-7
CASMLGQDRVYSNQPQHF	TRBV19	TRBJ1-5
CASSLGLAGEGNEQFF	TRBV18	TRBJ2-1
CASSQGLDGDEQFF	TRBV7-3	TRBJ2-1
CASSVGGASYNEQFF	TRBV9	TRBJ2-1
CASNEETGYGYTF	TRBV19	TRBJ1-2
CASSLVGGEIIGNTEAFF	TRBV5-1	TRBJ1-1
CAISESQRASYEQYF	TRBV10-3	TRBJ2-7
CASSQYRTGGITGELFF	TRBV4-3	TRBJ2-2
CAWSVTQGYTEAFF	TRBV30	TRBJ1-1
CASSYVEGAGELFF	TRBV6-5	TRBJ2-2
CASSYSSVSTGELFF	TRBV6-1	TRBJ2-2
CASSVSGTGISYNSPLHF	TRBV19	TRBJ1-6
CASRPAGYEQYF	TRBV6-1	TRBJ2-7
CASSLEVNTGELFF	TRBV11-3	TRBJ2-2
CASRQQGPPSYEQYF	TRBV13	TRBJ2-7
CATSRDLASGSSYNEQFF	TRBV15	TRBJ2-1
CASSPTTGNGYTF	TRBV18	TRBJ1-2
CASSKDLNQPQHF	TRBV5-8	TRBJ1-5
CASSLPVDLNNYGYTF	TRBV12-3/TRBV12-4	TRBJ1-2
CASSDSQNYGYTF	TRBV6-1	TRBJ1-2
CASSSRTDLEKLFF	TRBV5-5	TRBJ1-4
CASSESKYEQYF	TRBV6-1	TRBJ2-7
CASSRGWSPDPQHF	TRBV7-2	TRBJ1-5
CASSQDDRKNSPLHF	TRBV3-1	TRBJ1-6
CASRLQVNTEAFF	TRBV12-3/TRBV12-4	TRBJ1-1
CASSTGTSGSYEQYF	TRBV6-1	TRBJ2-7
CASSVTDNNSPLHF	TRBV9	TRBJ1-6
CASSFGHRLGTGELFF	TRBV4-1	TRBJ2-2
CASTSRNTEAFF	TRBV27	TRBJ1-1